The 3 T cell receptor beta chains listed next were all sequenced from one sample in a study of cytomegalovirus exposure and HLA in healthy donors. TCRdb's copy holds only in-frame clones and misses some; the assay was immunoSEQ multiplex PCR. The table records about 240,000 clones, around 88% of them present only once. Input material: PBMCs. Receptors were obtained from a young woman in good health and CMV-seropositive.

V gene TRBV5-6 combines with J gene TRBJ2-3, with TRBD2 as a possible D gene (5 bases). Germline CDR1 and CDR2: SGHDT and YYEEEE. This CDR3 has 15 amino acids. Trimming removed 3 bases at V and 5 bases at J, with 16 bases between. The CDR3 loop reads CASSSVTSGGDTQYF. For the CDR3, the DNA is TGTGCCAGCAGCTCCGTCACCTCAGGAGGAGATACGCAGTATTTT. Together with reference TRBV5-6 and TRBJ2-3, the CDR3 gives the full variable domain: DAGVTQSPTHLIKTRGQQVTLRCSPKSGHDTVSWYQQALGQGPQFIFQYYEEEERQRGNFPDRFSGHQFPNYSSELNVNALLLGDSALYLCASSSVTSGGDTQYFGPGTRLTVL.

For the CDR3, the DNA is TGTGCCAGCAGGGGTACTAGCGAGGTGGCGAATGAGCAGTTCTTC. It translates to CASRGTSEVANEQFF. This sequence joins TRBV9 and TRBJ2-1; 7 nucleotides align to TRBD2. This CDR3 is 15 amino acids long. CDR1 is SGDLS and CDR2 is YYNGEE in the germline V gene. Unmatched junction bases numbered 12, after V lost 5 bases and J lost 7 bases. Together with reference TRBV9 and TRBJ2-1, the CDR3 gives the full variable domain: DSGVTQTPKHLITATGQRVTLRCSPRSGDLSVYWYQQSLDQGLQFLIQYYNGEERAKGNILERFSAQQFPDLHSELNLSSLELGDSALYFCASRGTSEVANEQFFGPGTRLTVL.

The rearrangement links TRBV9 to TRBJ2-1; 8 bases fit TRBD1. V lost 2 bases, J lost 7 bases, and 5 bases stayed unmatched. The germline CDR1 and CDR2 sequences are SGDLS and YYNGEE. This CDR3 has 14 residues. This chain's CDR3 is CASSVRQGWNEQFF. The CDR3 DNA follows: TGTGCCAGCAGCGTTCGACAGGGGTGGAATGAGCAGTTCTTC.